These T cell receptor beta chains were read from a single sample in a study of beta chain features in type 1 diabetes. This table comes from immunoSEQ multiplex PCR, and its TCRdb copy is limited to in-frame clones, with some not included. The table lists 810,000 or so clones, roughly a sixth of them singletons, with roughly 0.025% in the top ten. The sample comprised naive CD4+ T cells from blood. These receptors came from a woman aged 18-29 years in good health. CDR3s include the opening cysteine and the closing phenylalanine or tryptophan. Fields, in order: D gene, V gene, J gene, clone size, CDR3 length, CDR3 protein, CDR3 DNA. The D gene is left open where the match is weak. Only part of the rows carry a size: once, few, many, or a class if the clone is expanded.

>TRBD1|TRBV15|TRBJ2-6|few|17
CATSTRQGASGANVLTF
TGTGCCACCAGCACACGACAGGGGGCTTCTGGGGCCAACGTCCTGACTTTC
>NA|TRBV28|TRBJ2-1|few|16
CASSFPGGTRTNEQFF
TGTGCCAGCAGTTTCCCCGGGGGAACCCGAACCAATGAGCAGTTCTTC
>TRBD1|TRBV4-3|TRBJ2-1|few|16
CASSQEPGTGFNEQFF
TGCGCCAGCAGCCAAGAACCCGGGACAGGGTTCAATGAGCAGTTCTTC
>TRBD2|TRBV9|TRBJ2-2|few|16
CASSATSGRGTGELFF
TGTGCCAGCAGCGCGACTAGCGGGAGGGGAACCGGGGAGCTGTTTTTT
>TRBD2|TRBV7-2|TRBJ2-3|few|15
CASSLGGRETDTQYF
TGTGCCAGCAGCTTAGGCGGGAGGGAGACAGATACGCAGTATTTT
>NA|TRBV7-9|TRBJ2-7|NA|15
CASSFPQGVSYEQYF
TGTGCCAGCAGCTTTCCACAGGGAGTCAGTTACGAGCAGTACTTC
>TRBD2|TRBV18|TRBJ2-1|NA|16
CASSNFSGSDHNEQFF
TGTGCCAGCTCAAACTTTAGCGGGAGTGACCACAATGAGCAGTTCTTC
>NA|TRBV11-2|TRBJ2-2|few|14
CASSLVAVTGELFF
TGTGCCAGCAGCTTAGTGGCAGTGACCGGGGAGCTGTTTTTT
>TRBD2|TRBV14|TRBJ2-7|few|14
CASSPTSDTYEQYF
TGTGCCAGCAGCCCGACTAGCGATACCTACGAGCAGTACTTC
>TRBD2|TRBV12-5|TRBJ2-2|NA|17
CASGSQREGWNTGELFF
TGTGCTAGTGGTTCTCAGCGGGAGGGGTGGAACACCGGGGAGCTGTTTTTT
>NA|TRBV7-3|TRBJ2-2|few|14
CASQGLANTGELFF
TGTGCCAGCCAGGGGCTAGCGAACACCGGGGAGCTGTTTTTT
>TRBD2|TRBV10-3|TRBJ2-7|few|14
CATTGGTSGYEQYF
TGTGCCACCACCGGGGGGACTAGCGGCTACGAGCAGTACTTC
>TRBD2|TRBV5-4|TRBJ2-6|NA|18
CASSSPGLAFSGANVLTF
TGTGCCAGCAGCAGCCCGGGACTAGCGTTCTCTGGGGCCAACGTCCTGACTTTC
>TRBD2|TRBV29-1|TRBJ2-3|few|15
CSVVPLAGGRDTQYF
TGCAGCGTAGTCCCCCTAGCGGGAGGCAGGGATACGCAGTATTTT
>NA|TRBV7-9|TRBJ2-2|few|14
CARLRGQDTGELFF
TGTGCCAGACTCAGGGGTCAGGACACCGGGGAGCTGTTTTTT
>NA|TRBV7-2|TRBJ2-7|few|16
CASSLRGLAGSYEQYF
TGTGCCAGCAGCTTAAGAGGGTTGGCGGGCTCCTACGAGCAGTACTTC
>TRBD1|TRBV28|TRBJ1-2|NA|12
CATDRGDGGYTF
TGTGCCACGGACAGGGGAGATGGTGGCTACACCTTC
>TRBD1|TRBV10-3|TRBJ2-1|many|13
CAIQGQGAREQFF
TGTGCCATCCAGGGACAGGGGGCGCGGGAGCAGTTCTTC
>TRBD1|TRBV10-3|TRBJ1-1|NA|13
CATSGTENTEAFF
TGTGCCACCTCCGGGACAGAGAACACTGAAGCTTTCTTT
>TRBD1|TRBV5-1|TRBJ1-5|NA|14
CASSPGTGDQPQHF
TGCGCCAGCAGCCCCGGCACAGGGGACCAGCCCCAGCATTTT
>TRBD2|TRBV23-1|TRBJ2-1|few|20
CASIAGESRVPGLAGVEQFF
TGCGCCAGCATTGCCGGGGAATCTAGGGTACCGGGACTAGCGGGAGTTGAGCAGTTCTTC
>TRBD2|TRBV7-3|TRBJ2-1|NA|13
CASSKGLANEQFF
TGTGCCAGCAGCAAAGGACTAGCCAATGAGCAGTTCTTC
>NA|TRBV28|TRBJ1-5|few|13
CASSLGRNQPQHF
TGTGCCAGCAGTCTGGGACGGAATCAGCCCCAGCATTTT
>NA|TRBV14|TRBJ2-1|NA|13
CASSQQYYNEQFF
TGTGCCAGCAGCCAACAGTACTACAATGAGCAGTTCTTC
>TRBD1|TRBV6-5|TRBJ1-2|once|15
CASRPSGQGAWGYTF
TGTGCCAGCAGACCCAGCGGCCAGGGGGCCTGGGGCTACACCTTC
>TRBD1|TRBV5-1|TRBJ2-1|NA|16
CASSFGTGVAYNEQFF
TGCGCCAGCAGCTTTGGGACAGGGGTCGCCTACAATGAGCAGTTCTTC
>TRBD1|TRBV6-6|TRBJ2-7|few|16
CASSYDTGTGVDEQYF
TGTGCCAGCAGTTATGATACCGGGACAGGGGTGGACGAGCAGTACTTC
>TRBD2|TRBV7-2|TRBJ2-1|NA|15
CASSFAAGVRNEQFF
TGTGCCAGCAGCTTTGCAGCGGGAGTAAGGAATGAGCAGTTCTTC